The present T cell receptor (beta chain) was sequenced within a study of T-cell reconstitution after alpha-beta-depleted transplantation in children. Germline CDR1 DFQATT, CDR2 SNEGSKA (reference sequence). Losses at the gene ends were 3 bases for V and 0 bases for J; bases not matched to a gene: 3. The CDR3 consists of 16 residues. Using unique molecular identifiers, the investigators prepared the TCRbeta library. TCRdb re-derived calls from the PCR reads in MiXCR, one entry per CDR3 protein. The sample holds hundreds of thousands of distinct CDR3 sequences, 10% seen once. Source: PBMCs from the stem cell graft donor, taken from the stem cell graft. The TCR originated in a human donor who donated a stem cell graft to a child with acute myeloid leukemia. The rearrangement uses TRBV20-1 and TRBJ2-2, with 11 bases that match TRBD2. CDR3 DNA: TGCAGTGCTAGTTCGGGACTAGCGGCGAACACCGGGGAGCTGTTTTTT. Residues: CSASSGLAANTGELFF.